This entry lists 23 T cell receptor beta chains sequenced from one sample in a study of cytomegalovirus exposure and HLA in healthy donors. Primers: 60 Vbeta forward and 13 Jbeta reverse. Libraries were prepared by immunoSEQ multiplex PCR; TCRdb keeps only in-frame clonotypes and omits some of them. In all, the sample yields 200,000 or so clones. Sequenced input: PBMCs. These receptors were collected from a boy aged 10-17 years in good health and CMV-seronegative.

Regarding this clone: This same CDR3 is encoded by further DNA sequences in the sample. The rearrangement uses TRBV19 and TRBJ2-1; TRBD2 matches 11 bases. V trimming: 4 bases; J trimming: 4 bases; junction bases outside the gene matches: 3. The CDR3 consists of 15 residues. In germline, CDR1 is LNHDA, CDR2 SQIVND (reference sequence). In nucleotides, the CDR3 is TGTGCCAGTAGTAGGGCTAGCGGGGGGTACAATGAGCAGTTCTTC. Protein sequence: CASSRASGGYNEQFF.

This chain connects TRBV30 to TRBJ1-4; maybe TRBD1 (6 bases). Trimming removed 1 base from V and 2 bases from J, with 8 bases in between. This CDR3 region has 14 residues. Germline V CDR1 and CDR2: GTSNPN, SVGIG (reference sequence). The CDR3 bases are TGTGCCTGGAGTGGACAGGCCACTAATGAAAAACTGTTTTTT. It yields the protein CAWSGQATNEKLFF.

This sequence joins TRBV9 and TRBJ2-7; 10 bases agree with TRBD2. The CDR3 is 16 amino acids. Germline V gene data show CDR1 as SGDLS and CDR2 as YYNGEE. Losses at the gene ends were 0 bases for V and 0 bases for J; bases not matched to a gene: 3. The CDR3 DNA reads TGTGCCAGCAGCGTAGAGGCTAGCGGGAGCTCCTACGAGCAGTACTTC. Protein: CASSVEASGSSYEQYF.

The chain joins TRBV30 to TRBJ2-3, with TRBD2 as a possible D gene (7 bases). Trimming stripped 5 bases from V and 2 bases from J, with 14 bases between. Germline values: CDR1 GTSNPN, CDR2 SVGIG (reference sequence). The CDR3 length is 14 residues. The CDR3 DNA is TGTGCCTGGGGGGGGGCGGAACTCACAGATACGCAGTATTTT. It specifies CAWGGAELTDTQYF.

The chain carries TRBV28 and TRBJ2-2; TRBD2 is a possible D gene (6 bases). The CDR3 sequence is 14 residues long. V was shortened by 3 bases and J by 4 bases, with 9 bases between the two germline ends. Germline V gene sequence: CDR1 MDHEN, CDR2 SYDVKM. Written as DNA, the CDR3 is TGTGCCAGCAGTTTGCGGGGAGGCACCGGGGAGCTGTTTTTT. It specifies CASSLRGGTGELFF.

The chain combines TRBV5-1 with TRBJ2-7; TRBD1 is a possible D gene (6 bases). CDR1 is SGHRS and CDR2 is YFSETQ in the germline V gene. CDR3 length: 14 residues. V was shortened by 2 bases and J by 2 bases, with 11 bases between the two germline ends. This chain's CDR3 is CASSFVTGPYEQYF. The CDR3 DNA reads TGCGCCAGCAGCTTCGTGACAGGACCCTACGAGCAGTACTTC.

The chain combines TRBV2 with TRBJ1-4, with 8 bases aligning to TRBD1. Germline lookup yields CDR1 SNHLY and CDR2 FYNNEI. This CDR3 spans 15 amino acids. V gave up 3 bases and J gave up 8 bases; unmatched junction bases: 8. The CDR3 loop reads CASSDRTGPSEKLFF. The CDR3 DNA follows: TGTGCCAGCAGTGACAGGACAGGGCCCTCGGAAAAACTGTTTTTT. Full variable domain (rest looked up from reference TRBV2 and TRBJ1-4): EPEVTQTPSHQVTQMGQEVILRCVPISNHLYFYWYRQILGQKVEFLVSFYNNEISEKSEIFDDQFSVERPDGSNFTLKIRSTKLEDSAMYFCASSDRTGPSEKLFFGSGTQLSVL.

The CDR3 loop is CAWSRGRGPYGYTF. CDR3 DNA sequence: TGTGCCTGGAGTAGAGGAAGGGGCCCCTATGGCTACACCTTC. The rearrangement uses TRBV30 and TRBJ1-2; possibly TRBD1 for D (5 bases). V shed 2 bases and J shed 4 bases, with 14 bases lying between them. The CDR3 loop spans 14 amino acids. Germline V gene lookup returns CDR1 GTSNPN and CDR2 SVGIG (reference sequence).

This chain joins TRBV5-1 and TRBJ2-3, with 8 bases matching TRBD1. The CDR3 covers 16 residues. The germline gives CDR1 SGHRS, CDR2 YFSETQ. The ends lost 3 bases at V and 2 bases at J; junction bases unmatched: 8. In DNA form, the CDR3 reads TGCGCCAGCAGCTGGGGGCGGGACAGGTACACAGATACGCAGTATTTT. Residues: CASSWGRDRYTDTQYF.

The V and J genes are TRBV9 and TRBJ1-2; TRBD1 is a possible D gene (5 bases). Trimming took off 4 bases at V and 5 bases at J, with 15 bases between the two ends. The CDR3 is 14 amino acids. CDR1 is SGDLS, CDR2 YYNGEE, per germline. The CDR3 DNA reads as TGTGCCAGCAGCCAGAGCAGGGTTCCTTATGGCTACACCTTC. Its translation is CASSQSRVPYGYTF.

The chain recombines TRBV28 with TRBJ1-2, with D maybe TRBD1 (5 bases). V shed 5 bases and J shed 7 bases, with 17 bases lying between them. The CDR3 consists of 14 residues. Germline CDR1 and CDR2: MDHEN and SYDVKM. In nucleotides, the CDR3 is TGTGCCAGCAGTCCGCTGAGATTTGGGGCTGGCTACACCTTC. Residues: CASSPLRFGAGYTF.

J is TRBJ1-1 and V is TRBV19; TRBD1 matches 9 bases. Germline CDR1 and CDR2: LNHDA and SQIVND (reference sequence). This CDR3 has 16 residues. Trimming removed 4 bases from V and 0 bases from J; junction bases left unmatched: 6. As DNA, the CDR3 is TGTGCCAGTAGTAGTCCCGGGACAGGGATGAACACTGAAGCTTTCTTT. This translates into CASSSPGTGMNTEAFF.

The chain joins TRBV19 to TRBJ2-3, with a weak D call TRBD2 (7 bases). There are 14 residues in the CDR3. V lost 11 bases, J lost 4 bases, and 19 bases lay in between. The V gene's germline CDR1 is LNHDA and CDR2 SQIVND (reference sequence). The CDR3 sequence: CASHGGALADTQYF. CDR3 DNA: TGTGCCTCCCATGGGGGGGCGTTGGCAGATACGCAGTATTTT. Drawing the rest from reference TRBV19 and TRBJ2-3, the complete variable domain is DGGITQSPKYLFRKEGQNVTLSCEQNLNHDAMYWYRQDPGQGLRLIYYSQIVNDFQKGDIAEGYSVSREKKESFPLTVTSAQKNPTAFYLCASHGGALADTQYFGPGTRLTVL.

The chain links TRBV5-6 to TRBJ2-1; TRBD1 matches at 10 bases. The germline CDR1 and CDR2 sequences are SGHDT and YYEEEE. The CDR3 has 16 amino acids. Trimming removed 3 bases from V and 4 bases from J; junction bases left unmatched: 7. The CDR3 sequence is CASSWDRDRGYNEQFF. The CDR3 DNA sequence: TGTGCCAGCAGCTGGGACCGGGACAGGGGATACAATGAGCAGTTCTTC.

The gene calls are TRBV11-2 and TRBJ1-3, with D perhaps TRBD1 (6 bases). Germline V gene data show CDR1 as SGHAT and CDR2 as FQNNGV. V was trimmed by 4 bases and J by 0 bases, leaving 10 bases between them. This CDR3 spans 15 amino acids. The CDR3: CASSWGQSSGNTIYF. CDR3 nucleotide sequence: TGTGCCAGCAGCTGGGGACAAAGCTCTGGAAACACCATATATTTT.

This chain links TRBV19 with TRBJ2-2, with 10 nucleotides matching TRBD1. Germline trimming cut 3 bases from V and 4 bases from J; bases unmatched to any gene: 14. There are 19 residues in the CDR3. Per the germline V gene, CDR1 is LNHDA and CDR2 is SQIVND (reference sequence). CDR3 sequence (DNA): TGTGCCAGTAGTATCTTCTTTACACTCCGGGACAGGGGCACCGGGGAGCTGTTTTTT. Its translation is CASSIFFTLRDRGTGELFF. The full variable domain, with the rest looked up from reference TRBV19 and TRBJ2-2, is DGGITQSPKYLFRKEGQNVTLSCEQNLNHDAMYWYRQDPGQGLRLIYYSQIVNDFQKGDIAEGYSVSREKKESFPLTVTSAQKNPTAFYLCASSIFFTLRDRGTGELFFGEGSRLTVL.

The chain couples TRBV9 to TRBJ2-3; 7 bases match TRBD2. This CDR3 region has 15 residues. Germline V gene sequence: CDR1 SGDLS, CDR2 YYNGEE. J lost 4 bases, V lost 5 bases, and 10 bases had no gene match. The CDR3 sequence: CASSARGDRADTQYF. In nucleotides, the CDR3 is TGTGCCAGCAGTGCCCGGGGGGATCGGGCAGATACGCAGTATTTT.

V and J are TRBV19 and TRBJ1-1; D is possibly TRBD1 (5 bases). The CDR3 is 15 amino acids. Trimming stripped 5 bases from V and 3 bases from J, with 16 bases between. The germline gives CDR1 LNHDA, CDR2 SQIVND (reference sequence). CDR3 bases: TGTGCCAGTAGTTCCTGGGAAAGGGGTGACACTGAAGCTTTCTTT. Translated, it gives CASSSWERGDTEAFF.

This sequence joins TRBV19 and TRBJ1-1; D is possibly TRBD1 (5 bases). CDR1 is LNHDA and CDR2 is SQIVND in the germline V gene (reference sequence). The CDR3 has 14 residues. V was pared by 3 bases and J by 2 bases, with 10 bases between. In nucleotides, the CDR3 is TGTGCCAGTAGTATGGGGGGGTCAAACACTGAAGCTTTCTTT. Translating it yields CASSMGGSNTEAFF.

This chain joins TRBV6-5 and TRBJ2-1, with D hard to call. The V and J ends lost 6 bases and 6 bases respectively, with 9 bases between them. This CDR3 has 12 amino acids. CDR1 is MNHEY and CDR2 is SVGAGI in the germline V gene. For the CDR3, the DNA is TGTGCCAGCAGCCTTGGCCGCAATGAGCAGTTCTTC. It codes for CASSLGRNEQFF.

This chain uses TRBV5-5 with TRBJ1-1; D is ambiguous. Germline CDR1 is SGHKS and CDR2 is YYEKEE (reference sequence). This CDR3 spans 11 amino acids. Between the trimmed V and J ends, which lost 6 bases and 1 base, there was a span of 4 bases. The DNA of the CDR3 is TGTGCCAGCAAACAGAACACTGAAGCTTTCTTT. This codes for CASKQNTEAFF.

V and J are TRBV27 and TRBJ1-2; D remains unclear. CDR1 is MNHEY, CDR2 SMNVEV, per germline (reference sequence). The V and J ends lost 7 bases and 6 bases respectively, with 15 bases between them. This CDR3 is 13 amino acids long. Here the CDR3 DNA reads TGTGCCAGCAAATTGGCCGGGATCGATGGCTACACCTTC. The encoded protein is CASKLAGIDGYTF.

V usage is TRBV9 and J usage is TRBJ1-2, with D unresolved. Germline V gene lookup returns CDR1 SGDLS and CDR2 YYNGEE. The CDR3 has 12 amino acids. V lost 4 bases, J lost 0 bases, and 4 bases lay in between. The CDR3 reads CASSRPNYGYTF. CDR3 nucleotide sequence: TGTGCCAGCAGCCGTCCTAACTATGGCTACACCTTC.